Below are 18 T cell receptor beta chains sequenced from a single sample in a study of T cells in Graves' hyperthyroidism and ophthalmopathy. TCR beta CDR3 regions were amplified from RNA transcripts. Researchers ran a first-round RT-PCR on the TCR CDR3 using the HTBI primer set. TCRdb passed the multiplex PCR reads through MiXCR, listing each CDR3 protein once. The top ten clones hold about 12% of a sample with 700,000 or so distinct CDR3 sequences, more than 14% of them seen once. The specimen sequenced was blood. The receptors come from a woman in her forties or fifties with Graves' ophthalmopathy.

Ten or more counts support this clonotype. V and J are TRBV28 and TRBJ1-1; a possible D gene is TRBD1 (5 bases). The CDR3 is 17 residues long. Trimming left V 7 bases short and J 1 base short, with 22 bases between. Per germline, CDR1 MDHEN and CDR2 SYDVKM. CDR3 protein: CASTLGVTGPKNTEAFF. In DNA form, the CDR3 reads TGTGCCAGCACCTTGGGGGTTACCGGACCCAAGAACACTGAAGCTTTCTTT.

Many counts were recorded for this clonotype. The V call is TRBV28, the J call TRBJ2-5; 11 nucleotides match TRBD2. J lost 4 bases, V lost 6 bases, and 4 bases had no gene match. This CDR3 spans 14 amino acids. CDR1 and CDR2 from the germline V gene are MDHEN and SYDVKM. The chain's CDR3 is CASRLAGGRETQYF. CDR3 nucleotides: TGTGCCAGCAGATTAGCGGGAGGGCGAGAGACCCAGTACTTC. The variable domain in full, with the rest retrieved from reference TRBV28 and TRBJ2-5, is DVKVTQSSRYLVKRTGEKVFLECVQDMDHENMFWYRQDPGLGLRLIYFSYDVKMKEKGDIPEGYSVSREKKERFSLILESASTNQTSMYLCASRLAGGRETQYFGPGTRLLVL.

This clonotype was seen at least ten times. The chain has TRBV28 and TRBJ2-3; D unclear. Germline V gene sequence: CDR1 MDHEN, CDR2 SYDVKM. V was pared by 5 bases and J by 5 bases, with 26 bases between. CDR3 length: 18 amino acids. The CDR3 bases are TGTGCCAGCAGTCTGACGTCAACAAAGCTGGGTGGCAAAGATACGCAGTATTTT. Its protein is CASSLTSTKLGGKDTQYF.

There are a few counts of this clonotype. Compared with germline, one end of the junction differs, possibly owing to a read error. This chain uses TRBV7-7 with TRBJ2-5; D is perhaps TRBD1 (5 bases). Germline CDR1 SSHAT, CDR2 FNYEAQ (reference sequence). This CDR3 is built from 14 residues. This CDR3 reads CASSSIDSLETQYF. DNA for the CDR3: TGTGCTAGCAGTTCTATCGACAGTCTAGAGACCCAGTACTTC.

This clonotype was picked up a small number of times. The chain couples TRBV5-5 to TRBJ2-3; 8 bases are a match to TRBD2. CDR1 is SGHKS and CDR2 is YYEKEE in the germline V gene (reference sequence). Unmatched junction bases numbered 4, after V lost 4 bases and J lost 3 bases. The CDR3 consists of 14 residues. The CDR3 here is CASSRSGRTDTQYF. DNA of the CDR3: TGTGCCAGCAGCAGGAGCGGGAGAACAGATACGCAGTATTTT.

This clonotype was counted many times. This sequence joins TRBV7-2 and TRBJ2-5, with 7 bases aligning to TRBD2. Germline lookup yields CDR1 SGHTA and CDR2 FQGNSA. CDR3 length equals 15 residues. The trim removed 8 bases at V and 5 bases at J, leaving 14 bases unmatched. CDR3 DNA sequence: TGTGCCAGCTCTCGGGGGAGGGCCCGGTGGGAGACCCAGTACTTC. Translating it yields CASSRGRARWETQYF.

This chain links TRBV10-2 with TRBJ2-3; no clear D gene. The CDR3 contains 11 residues. V lost 7 bases and J lost 6, with 8 bases in between. From germline, CDR1 is WSHSY and CDR2 SAAADI. CDR3 region: CASTDLDTQYF. The DNA of the CDR3 is TGCGCCAGCACCGACTTGGATACGCAGTATTTT.

This clonotype occurred a few times. The chain is built from TRBV7-3 and TRBJ2-2; 10 nucleotides match TRBD1. Per the germline V gene, CDR1 is SGHTA and CDR2 is FQGTGA. The CDR3 spans 17 residues. V was pared by 1 base and J by 4 bases, with 6 bases of the junction left unmatched. This chain's CDR3 is CASSLKGTGASTGELFF. The DNA of the CDR3 is TGTGCCAGCAGCTTAAAAGGGACAGGGGCGTCCACCGGGGAGCTGTTTTTT.

This clonotype was seen a handful of times. Compared with germline, one end of the junction differs, possibly owing to a read error. V and J are TRBV5-1 and TRBJ2-1; no clear D gene. CDR1 SGHRS and CDR2 YFSETQ come from the germline V gene. The CDR3 sequence is 15 residues long. CDR3 bases: TGCGCCAGCAGCGATTACAGAGGCATTTACAATGAGCAGCTCTTC. This gives the protein CASSDYRGIYNEQLF. Drawing the rest from reference TRBV5-1 and TRBJ2-1, the complete variable domain is KAGVTQTPRYLIKTRGQQVTLSCSPISGHRSVSWYQQTPGQGLQFLFEYFSETQRNKGNFPGRFSGRQFSNSRSEMNVSTLELGDSALYLCASSDYRGIYNEQLFGPGTRLTVL.

On this clonotype: Being one base from a much bigger clone, this may be a read error. The chain uses TRBV3-1 and TRBJ2-1, with a weak D call TRBD2 (5 bases). This CDR3 is 13 amino acids long. Germline CDR1 is LGHDT and CDR2 is YNNKEL (reference sequence). Deletions cut 8 bases from V and 5 bases from J, with 13 bases between. The CDR3 protein is CASSPPGNNEQFF. The CDR3 coding sequence is TGTGCCAGCTCACCACCGGGAAACAATGAGCAGTTCTTC.

This clonotype appeared many times. The CDR3 DNA sequence: TGTGCCAGCAGTTACATGCGAGCCACCGGGGAGCTGTTTTTT. This sequence encodes CASSYMRATGELFF. The rearrangement joins TRBV6-2 or TRBV6-3 to TRBJ2-2; D remains ambiguous. V lost 2 bases and J 4 bases, leaving 8 bases between the germline ends. The CDR3 has 14 residues. CDR1 and CDR2 (germline): MNHEY, SVGEGT.

This clonotype was seen at least ten times. This chain links TRBV11-2 with TRBJ1-1; 9 bases agree with TRBD1. The CDR3 spans 17 residues. Germline loops: CDR1 SGHAT, CDR2 FQNNGV. The ends lost 3 bases at V and 0 bases at J; junction bases unmatched: 8. The CDR3 DNA sequence: TGTGCCAGCAGCTTTCCCGGGACAGGGAAAATGAACACTGAAGCTTTCTTT. Translated, it gives CASSFPGTGKMNTEAFF.

This clonotype was seen ten or more times. V and J are TRBV5-5 and TRBJ1-2, with unresolved D. Germline lookup yields CDR1 SGHKS and CDR2 YYEKEE (reference sequence). Trimming pared 4 bases from V and 5 bases from J, leaving 12 bases between. The CDR3 totals 13 residues. In nucleotides, the CDR3 is TGTGCCAGCAGCCCCATTAACAATTATGGCTACACCTTC. Translation: CASSPINNYGYTF.

V is TRBV19 and J is TRBJ2-5, with D perhaps assigned TRBD1 or TRBD2 (5 bases each). From germline, CDR1 is LNHDA and CDR2 SQIVND (reference sequence). CDR3 size: 17 residues. Trimming cost V 0 bases and J 5 bases, with 19 bases left between them. DNA for the CDR3: TGTGCCAGTAGTATAGAGGGGCAGGGACGACCTTTGGAGACCCAGTACTTC. The encoded protein is CASSIEGQGRPLETQYF.

This clonotype showed up many times. The chain uses TRBV27 and TRBJ2-7; D remains unclear. Germline loops: CDR1 MNHEY, CDR2 SMNVEV (reference sequence). V shed 4 bases and J shed 0 bases, with 13 bases lying between them. CDR3 length: 15 amino acids. The DNA for the CDR3 is TGTGCCAGCAGTTATCTAGGTCAAAGCTCCTACGAGCAGTACTTC. This encodes CASSYLGQSSYEQYF.

The V and J genes are TRBV7-2 and TRBJ2-4, with D possibly being TRBD2 (6 bases). With 7 bases removed from V and 6 bases from J, the gap between germline ends came to 16 bases. The length of the CDR3 is 14 residues. Germline-derived CDR1 and CDR2 are SGHTA and FQGNSA. CDR3 residues: CASNPYQGGNIQYF. In DNA, the CDR3 is TGTGCCAGCAACCCCTACCAGGGAGGAAACATTCAGTACTTC.

The sample holds many counts of this clonotype. The chain combines TRBV25-1 with TRBJ1-1, with no clear D. Trimming removed 9 bases from V and 4 bases from J, with 12 bases in between. In germline, CDR1 is MGHDK, CDR2 SYGVNS. The CDR3 length is 12 residues. CDR3 residues: CASGPRGTEAFF. The CDR3 DNA sequence: TGTGCCAGTGGACCCCGCGGCACTGAAGCTTTCTTT.

The chain combines TRBV6-2 or TRBV6-3 with TRBJ2-7, with D perhaps TRBD1 (6 bases). The CDR3 sequence is 15 residues long. Trimming left V 9 bases short and J 2 bases short, with 20 bases between. Germline CDR1 MNHEY, CDR2 SVGEGT. CDR3 sequence (DNA): TGTGCCAGTCGGCACCTCGGGACACTTACCTACGAGCAGTACTTC. Translation: CASRHLGTLTYEQYF.